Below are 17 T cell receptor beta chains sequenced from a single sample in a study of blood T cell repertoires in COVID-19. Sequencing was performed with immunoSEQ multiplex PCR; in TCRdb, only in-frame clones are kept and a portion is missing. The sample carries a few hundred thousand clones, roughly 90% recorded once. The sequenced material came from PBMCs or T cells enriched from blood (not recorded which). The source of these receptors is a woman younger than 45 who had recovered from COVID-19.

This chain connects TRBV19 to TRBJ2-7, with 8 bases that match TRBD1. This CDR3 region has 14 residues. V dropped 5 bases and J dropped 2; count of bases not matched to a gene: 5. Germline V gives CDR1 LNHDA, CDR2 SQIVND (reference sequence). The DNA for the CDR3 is TGTGCCAGTAGTTACGGACAGGGAGCCTACGAGCAGTACTTC. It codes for CASSYGQGAYEQYF.

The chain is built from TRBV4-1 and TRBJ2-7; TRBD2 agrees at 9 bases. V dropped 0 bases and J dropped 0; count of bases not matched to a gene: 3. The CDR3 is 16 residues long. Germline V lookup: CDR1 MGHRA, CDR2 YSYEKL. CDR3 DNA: TGCGCCAGCAGCCAAGATGCGGGGGGGGTCTCCTACGAGCAGTACTTC. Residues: CASSQDAGGVSYEQYF.

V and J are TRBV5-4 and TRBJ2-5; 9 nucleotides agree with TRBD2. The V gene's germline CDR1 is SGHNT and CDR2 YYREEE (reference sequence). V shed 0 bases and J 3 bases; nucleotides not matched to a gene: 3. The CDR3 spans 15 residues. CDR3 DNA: TGTGCCAGCAGCTTGGCCCAGCGGGGGGAAGAGACCCAGTACTTC. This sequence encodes CASSLAQRGEETQYF.

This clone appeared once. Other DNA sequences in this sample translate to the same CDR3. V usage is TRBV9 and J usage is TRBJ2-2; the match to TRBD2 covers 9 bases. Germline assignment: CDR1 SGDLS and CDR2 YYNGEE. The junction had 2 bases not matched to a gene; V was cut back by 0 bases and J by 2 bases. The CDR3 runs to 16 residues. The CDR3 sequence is CASSVGGRANTGELFF. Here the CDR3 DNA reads TGTGCCAGCAGCGTAGGCGGGAGGGCCAACACCGGGGAGCTGTTTTTT.

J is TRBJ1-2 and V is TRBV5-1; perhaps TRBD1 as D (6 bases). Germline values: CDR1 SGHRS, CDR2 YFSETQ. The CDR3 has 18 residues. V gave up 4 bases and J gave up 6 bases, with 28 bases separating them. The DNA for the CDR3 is TGCGCCAGCAGCCCACCAAACTCACAGGGTCCCCTTTCGGATGGCTACACCTTC. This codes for CASSPPNSQGPLSDGYTF.

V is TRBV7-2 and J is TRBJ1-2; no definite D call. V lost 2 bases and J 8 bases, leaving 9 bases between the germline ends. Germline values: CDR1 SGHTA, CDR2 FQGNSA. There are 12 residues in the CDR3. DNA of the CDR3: TGTGCCAGCAGCTTAAGCGGGAGAGGCTACACCTTC. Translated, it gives CASSLSGRGYTF.

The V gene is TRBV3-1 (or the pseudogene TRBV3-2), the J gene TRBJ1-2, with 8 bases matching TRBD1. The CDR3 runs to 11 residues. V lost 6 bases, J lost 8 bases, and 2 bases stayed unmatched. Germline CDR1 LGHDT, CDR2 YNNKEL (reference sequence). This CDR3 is CASSSGGGYTF. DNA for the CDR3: TGTGCCAGCAGTTCAGGGGGCGGCTACACCTTC.

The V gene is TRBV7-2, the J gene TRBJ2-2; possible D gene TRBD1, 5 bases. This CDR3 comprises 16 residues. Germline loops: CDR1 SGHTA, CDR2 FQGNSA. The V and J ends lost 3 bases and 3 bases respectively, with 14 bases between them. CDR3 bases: TGTGCCAGCAGCTTCAGGGTTTGGCCCCACACCGGGGAGCTGTTTTTT. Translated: CASSFRVWPHTGELFF.

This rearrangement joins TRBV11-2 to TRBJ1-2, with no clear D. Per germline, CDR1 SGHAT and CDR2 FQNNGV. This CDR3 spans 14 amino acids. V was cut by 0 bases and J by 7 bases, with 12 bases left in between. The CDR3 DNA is TGTGCCAGCAGCTTAGAGGCAAGAGGTGGTGGCTACACCTTC. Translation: CASSLEARGGGYTF.

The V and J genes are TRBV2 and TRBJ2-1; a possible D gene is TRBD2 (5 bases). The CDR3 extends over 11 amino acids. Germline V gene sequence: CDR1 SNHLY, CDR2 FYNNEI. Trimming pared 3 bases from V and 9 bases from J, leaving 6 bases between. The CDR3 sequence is CASSEGVEQFF. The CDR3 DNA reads TGTGCCAGCAGTGAGGGAGTTGAGCAGTTCTTC.

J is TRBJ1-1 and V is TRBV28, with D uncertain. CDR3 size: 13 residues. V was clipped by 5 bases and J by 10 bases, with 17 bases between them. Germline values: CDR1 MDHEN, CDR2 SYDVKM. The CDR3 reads CASSPWRERPAFF. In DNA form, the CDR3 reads TGTGCCAGCAGTCCCTGGAGGGAAAGGCCAGCTTTCTTT.

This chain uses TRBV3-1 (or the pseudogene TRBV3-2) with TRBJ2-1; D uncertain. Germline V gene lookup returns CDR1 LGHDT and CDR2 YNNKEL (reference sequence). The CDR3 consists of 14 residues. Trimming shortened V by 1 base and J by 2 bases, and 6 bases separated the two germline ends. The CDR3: CASSQVLAYNEQFF. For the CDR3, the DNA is TGTGCCAGCAGCCAAGTTCTAGCCTACAATGAGCAGTTCTTC.

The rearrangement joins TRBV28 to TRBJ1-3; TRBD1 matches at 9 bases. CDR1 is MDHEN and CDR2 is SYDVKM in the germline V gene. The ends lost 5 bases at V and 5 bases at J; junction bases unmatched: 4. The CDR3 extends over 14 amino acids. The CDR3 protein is CASSQGQGRNTIYF. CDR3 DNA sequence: TGTGCCAGCAGTCAAGGACAGGGGAGAAACACCATATATTTT.

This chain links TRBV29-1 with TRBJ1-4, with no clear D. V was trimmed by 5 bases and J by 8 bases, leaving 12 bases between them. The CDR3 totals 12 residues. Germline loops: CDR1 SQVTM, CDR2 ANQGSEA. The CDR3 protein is CSVQRTGEKLFF. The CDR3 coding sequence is TGCAGCGTTCAGCGGACGGGGGAAAAACTGTTTTTT.

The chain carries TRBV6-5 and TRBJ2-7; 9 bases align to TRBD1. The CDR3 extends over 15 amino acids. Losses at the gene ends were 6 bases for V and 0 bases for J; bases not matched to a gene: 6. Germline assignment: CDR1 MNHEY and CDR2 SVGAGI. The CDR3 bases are TGTGCCAGCAGCACAGGGACAGGGAGCTCCTACGAGCAGTACTTC. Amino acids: CASSTGTGSSYEQYF.

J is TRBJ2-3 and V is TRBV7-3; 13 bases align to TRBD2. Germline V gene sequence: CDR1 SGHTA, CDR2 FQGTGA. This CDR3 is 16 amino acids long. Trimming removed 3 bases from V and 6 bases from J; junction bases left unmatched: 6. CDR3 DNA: TGTGCCAGCAGCTTTACTAGCGGGGGGGCTTTCGATACGCAGTATTTT. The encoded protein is CASSFTSGGAFDTQYF.

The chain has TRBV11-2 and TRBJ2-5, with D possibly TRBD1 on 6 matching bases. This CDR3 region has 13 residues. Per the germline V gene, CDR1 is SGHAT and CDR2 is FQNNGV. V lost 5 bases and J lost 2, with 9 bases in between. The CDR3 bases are TGTGCCAGCAGCCAGGGGTTACAAGAGACCCAGTACTTC. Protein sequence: CASSQGLQETQYF.